This TCR beta chain was identified during a study of blood T cells in healthy people across ages. Across the whole study: Template switching captured about one barcoded beta molecule per two T cells. Study-level results: In the absence of known donor CMV status, changes in expanded clonotypes were possibly confounded.

The use of a sample-barcoded 5' primer and a J-beta primer mix characterized a second PCR of 7 to 11 cycles. Sequencing yielded, for each sample, at least 2.5 million paired-end reads carrying CDR3. TCRdb re-called the 5' RACE reads with MiXCR, one entry per CDR3 protein. The sample lists under 1,100,000 distinct CDR3 sequences, roughly a quarter occurring once. The germline CDR1 and CDR2 sequences are DFQATT and SNEGSKA (reference sequence). The V end lost 6 bases, the J end lost 6 bases, and 18 bases lay between the germline ends. The CDR3 sequence is 15 residues long. In regard to this clonotype: Its specificity is not known.

The same specimen was also included in a second study, on T cells of mothers and their children. That publication notes: In cDNA synthesis, all of the extracted RNA was used at approximately 1.4 ug per 15 ul.

The chain recombines TRBV20-1 with TRBJ1-6, with a tentative D call TRBD1 (6 bases). Sample: blood. This TCR derives from a girl aged 2 to 9 in good health. The CDR3 DNA sequence: TGCAGTGCCACCCGGGCTGGGACAATTAATTCACCCCTCCACTTT. Translating it yields CSATRAGTINSPLHF.